The rows below give T cell receptor beta chains drawn from one sample of a study of blood T cell repertoires in COVID-19. Assay: immunoSEQ multiplex PCR; the TCRdb copy retains only in-frame clones and omits some. The data contain 85,000 to 95,000 clones, less than 80% of them singletons. Sequenced material: peripheral blood. These receptors were taken from a woman of 80 years or more with acute or convalescent COVID-19. Both conserved end residues are part of each CDR3. The D gene is left open where the match is weak. Part of the rows lack a size; the others show once, few, many or a class for expanded clones.

clone size,V gene,J gene,D gene,CDR3 DNA,CDR3 protein
NA,TRBV18,TRBJ2-5,NA,TGTGCCAGCTCACCACCGATGGGGACTTTGGAGACCCAGTACTTC,CASSPPMGTLETQYF
NA,TRBV4-2,TRBJ2-6,NA,TGTGCCAGCAGCCAGGAGATGTACTCTGGGGCCAACGTCCTGACTTTC,CASSQEMYSGANVLTF
NA,TRBV2,TRBJ1-6,NA,TGTGCCAGCAGTGGGGCAAGGAATTCACCCCTCCACTTT,CASSGARNSPLHF
once,TRBV14,TRBJ2-1,NA,TGTGCCAGCAGCCAAGGTGCGGGGGAGCAGTTCTTC,CASSQGAGEQFF
NA,TRBV7-2,TRBJ2-1,TRBD2,TGTGCCAGCAGCTCAGGAAGCGGGGGGGCATACAATGAGCAGTTCTTC,CASSSGSGGAYNEQFF
NA,TRBV28,TRBJ2-7,NA,TGTGCCAGCAAGTTAGTTTCTGGGGGGACGCCCGGCGACGAGCAGTACTTC,CASKLVSGGTPGDEQYF
once,TRBV18,TRBJ1-2,NA,TGTGCCAGCTCACCCATGCGGGACGGGGACTATGGCTACACCTTC,CASSPMRDGDYGYTF
NA,TRBV28,TRBJ1-5,NA,TGTGCCAGCAGTCCGGGCGGGCGCGGTAATCAGCCCCAGCATTTT,CASSPGGRGNQPQHF
NA,TRBV27,TRBJ1-2,NA,TGTGCCAGCAGTTTATCTAGGGGTCCCTATGGCTACACCTTC,CASSLSRGPYGYTF
once,TRBV4-3,TRBJ2-3,NA,TGCGCCAGCAGCCAAGGGTGGGGGGAGCGCACAGATACGCAGTATTTT,CASSQGWGERTDTQYF
NA,TRBV19,TRBJ1-1,TRBD1,TGTGCCAGTAGTCGGGACAGGGCTCCCGAAGCTTTCTTT,CASSRDRAPEAFF
NA,TRBV28,TRBJ1-4,TRBD1,TGTGCCAGCAGTTTCCAGGGGGAAGCAACTAATGAAAAACTGTTTTTT,CASSFQGEATNEKLFF
NA,TRBV7-9,TRBJ1-1,NA,TGTGCCAGCAGCGCCGGGGGGGAGACTGAAGCTTTCTTT,CASSAGGETEAFF
NA,TRBV6-5,TRBJ2-7,NA,TGTGCCAGCAGTTACGACCTGGAGAGGAAATCCTACGAGCAGTACTTC,CASSYDLERKSYEQYF
NA,TRBV28,TRBJ1-2,NA,TGTGCCAGCAGTTCCCCCCTGAACTATGGCTACACCTTC,CASSSPLNYGYTF
NA,TRBV2,TRBJ1-2,NA,TGTGCCAGCAGTGAACAGGGTATGAGCTATGGCTACACCTTC,CASSEQGMSYGYTF
NA,TRBV9,TRBJ1-2,TRBD1,TGTGCCAGCAGTCGTCCCGGGACAGACTATGGCTACACCTTC,CASSRPGTDYGYTF
NA,TRBV6-5,TRBJ1-1,NA,TGTGCCAGCAAGGACACCTGGAACACTGAAGCTTTCTTT,CASKDTWNTEAFF
few,TRBV19,TRBJ2-4,NA,TGTGCCAGTAGTGCCCCCGGGTCCGGAAACATTCAGTACTTC,CASSAPGSGNIQYF
NA,TRBV19,TRBJ2-6,NA,TGTGCCAGTATGGCGGGGTCTGGGGCCAACGTCCTGACTTTC,CASMAGSGANVLTF
NA,TRBV29-1,TRBJ1-3,NA,TGCAGCGTTGAAGGGGGACAAGACACCATATATTTT,CSVEGGQDTIYF
NA,TRBV27,TRBJ1-1,NA,TGTGCCAGCGGCAGACCGGGACTAACGAACACTGAAGCTTTCTTT,CASGRPGLTNTEAFF
NA,TRBV5-1,TRBJ2-7,NA,TGCGCCAGCAGCCCGAGACAGTTCTACGAGCAGTACTTC,CASSPRQFYEQYF
NA,TRBV2,TRBJ1-4,NA,TGTGCCAGCGAAGCTGGGAGTTCTAATGAAAAACTGTTTTTT,CASEAGSSNEKLFF
NA,TRBV7-9,TRBJ1-4,NA,TGTGCCAGCAGCTCCCAGGGGGAAAAACTGTTTTTT,CASSSQGEKLFF
NA,TRBV30,TRBJ1-1,NA,TGTGCCTGGAGCCCGTGGGGGGCTGAAGCTTTCTTT,CAWSPWGAEAFF
NA,TRBV28,TRBJ1-2,TRBD1,TGTGCCAGCAGCTATGACAGGGACCGAGGCTACACCTTC,CASSYDRDRGYTF
NA,TRBV11-3,TRBJ2-1,NA,TGTGCCAGCAGCTTGACTAGGGTAGGTGAGCAGTTCTTC,CASSLTRVGEQFF
few,TRBV7-9,TRBJ1-3,NA,TGTGCCAGCAGCTCCCAGAATAGTCGACGGACTCCCGGAAACACCATATATTTT,CASSSQNSRRTPGNTIYF
once,TRBV27,TRBJ1-1,NA,TGTGCCAGCAGTTTAGGGAGGGGGGAAGCTTTCTTT,CASSLGRGEAFF
few,TRBV2,TRBJ2-5,TRBD2,TGTGCCAGCAGTGTAGGACTAGCGGGGGCGTACCAAGAGACCCAGTACTTC,CASSVGLAGAYQETQYF
few,TRBV7-2,TRBJ2-6,NA,TGTGCCAGCAGCCCATTCTCTGGGGCCAACGTCCTGACTTTC,CASSPFSGANVLTF
NA,TRBV30,TRBJ2-1,NA,TGTGCCTGGACCCCGGCTAGATCCGAGCAGTTCTTC,CAWTPARSEQFF
once,TRBV5-4,TRBJ1-2,NA,TGTGCCAGCACCAATAGGGGGGGCTACACCTTC,CASTNRGGYTF
NA,TRBV20-1,TRBJ1-2,NA,TGCAGTGCGAGTGACAGCCGAGGAAACTATGGCTACACCTTC,CSASDSRGNYGYTF
NA,TRBV28,TRBJ2-7,TRBD2,TGTGCCAGCAGCCCCGGACTAGCGGGGGACAGCTCCTACGAGCAGTACTTC,CASSPGLAGDSSYEQYF
few,TRBV11-2,TRBJ1-1,NA,TGTGCCAGCACCCTGGGAGGGCGGTCGAACACTGAAGCTTTCTTT,CASTLGGRSNTEAFF
NA,TRBV24-1,TRBJ2-3,TRBD2,TGTGCCACCAGTGATTGGGCCAGCGGGGTGTCAGATACGCAGTATTTT,CATSDWASGVSDTQYF
NA,TRBV2,TRBJ2-7,NA,TGTGCCAGCAGCGGAGGCACAACCTACGAGCAGTACTTC,CASSGGTTYEQYF
NA,TRBV6-4,TRBJ1-1,NA,TGTGCCAGCAGTCTCCGCGGGCACACTGAAGCTTTCTTT,CASSLRGHTEAFF
NA,TRBV19,TRBJ1-5,NA,TGTGCCAGTAGTATCTACGGTACAGGTAACAATCAGCCCCAGCATTTT,CASSIYGTGNNQPQHF
NA,TRBV7-9,TRBJ1-1,TRBD1,TGTGCCAGCAGCTTAGAGGGGGCCTCTGAAGCTTTCTTT,CASSLEGASEAFF
NA,TRBV10-3,TRBJ2-1,TRBD1,TGTGCCATCAGTGAGTATGGGCAGGGGGATGAGCAGTTCTTC,CAISEYGQGDEQFF
NA,TRBV9,TRBJ2-2,TRBD2,TGTGCCAGCAGCCCTAGCGGGGGGCACACCGGGGAGCTGTTTTTT,CASSPSGGHTGELFF
NA,TRBV2,TRBJ2-7,NA,TGTGCCAGCATTTTCGGGGTCTCCTACGAGCAGTACTTC,CASIFGVSYEQYF
few,TRBV4-2,TRBJ2-2,NA,TGTGCCAGCAGCCAAGATGGGCTAGCGTGGTATGACGGGGAGCTGTTTTTT,CASSQDGLAWYDGELFF